Below are 21 T cell receptor beta chains sequenced from a single sample in a study of blood T cell repertoires in COVID-19. Here immunoSEQ multiplex PCR was the method, and the copy in TCRdb shows in-frame clones only, minus some. The table includes roughly 190,000 clones, 88% detected once. The sample was peripheral blood. All receptors derive from a human donor in a cohort sampled during active COVID-19.

The CDR3 spells CASSEQGPSYGYTF. The DNA of the CDR3 is TGTGCCAGCAGTGAACAGGGCCCCAGCTATGGCTACACCTTC. V is TRBV6-1 and J is TRBJ1-2; TRBD1 might be the D (5 bases). Between the trimmed V and J ends, which lost 2 bases and 4 bases, there was a span of 11 bases. The germline V gene has CDR1 MNHNS and CDR2 SASEGT. The CDR3 runs to 14 residues.

This clone was counted a single time. The V and J genes are TRBV25-1 and TRBJ2-6, with a tentative D call TRBD1 (5 bases). Germline values: CDR1 MGHDK, CDR2 SYGVNS. V gave up 9 bases and J gave up 0 bases, with 12 bases separating them. The CDR3 extends over 15 amino acids. CDR3 in amino acids: CARTAKLSGANVLTF. As DNA, the CDR3 is TGTGCCAGGACAGCCAAACTCTCTGGGGCCAACGTCCTGACTTTC.

The V and J genes are TRBV19 and TRBJ1-2; TRBD1 agrees at 7 bases. Unmatched junction bases numbered 14, after V lost 5 bases and J lost 11 bases. Germline CDR1 reads LNHDA; CDR2 reads SQIVND (reference sequence). The CDR3 consists of 14 residues. The CDR3 sequence is CASSSDRDRGRYTF. In DNA form, the CDR3 reads TGTGCCAGTAGTTCAGACCGGGACAGAGGCCGATACACCTTC.

Concerning this clone itself: Compared with germline, one end of the junction differs, possibly owing to a read error. The chain links TRBV4-3 to TRBJ2-7; perhaps TRBD1 as D (6 bases). From germline, CDR1 is LGHNA and CDR2 YSLEER. This CDR3 has 13 amino acids. The CDR3 DNA reads TGCGCCAGCAGCCAAGAAATTGGAACAGGGTTGGGCTTC. It is translated as CASSQEIGTGLGF.

The chain employs TRBV5-6 and TRBJ2-7, with TRBD1 as a possible D gene (6 bases). The CDR3 has 15 residues. The ends were cut back, 0 bases at V and 6 bases at J, with 16 bases in the middle. Germline V CDR1 and CDR2: SGHDT, YYEEEE. CDR3 sequence: CASSLGGLQGPEQYF. CDR3 nucleotide sequence: TGTGCCAGCAGCTTGGGAGGATTACAGGGACCCGAGCAGTACTTC.

The chain carries TRBV5-6 and TRBJ2-2, with D perhaps matching TRBD2 (5 bases). The germline CDR1 and CDR2 sequences are SGHDT and YYEEEE. With 7 bases removed from V and 4 bases from J, the gap between germline ends came to 14 bases. The CDR3 extends over 14 amino acids. The CDR3 spells CASSSGSPTGELFF. CDR3 sequence (DNA): TGTGCCAGCTCATCGGGAAGTCCCACCGGGGAGCTGTTTTTT.

This chain uses TRBV27 with TRBJ1-2; 9 nucleotides agree with TRBD1. The CDR3 consists of 18 residues. The J segment lost 0 bases and the V segment lost 2 bases, leaving 10 bases of the junction unmatched. Germline assignment: CDR1 MNHEY and CDR2 SMNVEV (reference sequence). The CDR3 loop is CASSLTGTGWKANYGYTF. The CDR3 nucleotides read TGTGCCAGCAGTTTAACCGGGACAGGGTGGAAAGCTAACTATGGCTACACCTTC.

This rearrangement joins TRBV6-2 or TRBV6-3 to TRBJ2-3, with 7 nucleotides matching TRBD2. This CDR3 contains 16 residues. The V gene's germline CDR1 is MNHEY and CDR2 SVGEGT. With 6 bases clipped from V and 4 bases from J, the junction kept 13 bases outside the gene matches. The DNA of the CDR3 is TGTGCCAGCAGCCCTACGGTGACTAGCTTCCCAGATACGCAGTATTTT. As protein: CASSPTVTSFPDTQYF.

V and J are TRBV3-1 (or the pseudogene TRBV3-2) and TRBJ2-7; D is possibly TRBD2 (6 bases). There are 17 residues in the CDR3. The germline V and J ends were trimmed by 1 base and 1 base, with 17 bases remaining between them. CDR1 and CDR2 (germline): LGHDT, YNNKEL (reference sequence). This CDR3 is CASSQAYGLSGSYEQYF. DNA for the CDR3: TGTGCCAGCAGCCAAGCCTATGGACTAAGCGGTTCCTACGAGCAGTACTTC.

The rearrangement links TRBV6-5 to TRBJ2-7; 9 nucleotides align to TRBD1. V gave up 8 bases and J gave up 3 bases; unmatched junction bases: 8. This CDR3 has 14 residues. Germline-derived CDR1 and CDR2 are MNHEY and SVGAGI. CDR3 DNA sequence: TGTGCCAGCGGATACCGGGACAGGGTCTACGAGCAGTACTTC. Protein product: CASGYRDRVYEQYF.

The genes are TRBV19 and TRBJ1-5; D might be TRBD1 (6 bases). This CDR3 region has 13 residues. Trimming removed 3 bases from V and 4 bases from J, with 7 bases in between. In germline, CDR1 is LNHDA, CDR2 SQIVND (reference sequence). The chain's CDR3 is CASSMRGNQPQHF. The CDR3, as DNA: TGTGCCAGTAGTATGAGGGGGAATCAGCCCCAGCATTTT.

The chain employs TRBV6-5 and TRBJ2-3; D is perhaps TRBD2 (5 bases). From germline, CDR1 is MNHEY and CDR2 SVGAGI. The CDR3 is made up of 13 amino acids. Trimming removed 6 bases at V and 2 bases at J, with 9 bases between. The CDR3 is CASRTTYTDTQYF. The DNA for the CDR3 is TGTGCCAGCAGGACTACATACACAGATACGCAGTATTTT.

V gene TRBV3-1 (or the pseudogene TRBV3-2) combines with J gene TRBJ1-6, with 7 bases that match TRBD1. V was clipped by 4 bases and J by 3 bases; unmatched bases: 6. Germline V gives CDR1 LGHDT, CDR2 YNNKEL (reference sequence). CDR3 size: 16 residues. The CDR3 region has the DNA TGTGCCAGCAGCCCGACAGGGTCCTTCTATAATTCACCCCTCCACTTT. Amino acid sequence: CASSPTGSFYNSPLHF.

The chain has TRBV10-3 and TRBJ1-1; possibly TRBD1 for D (6 bases). Germline CDR1 reads ENHRY; CDR2 reads SYGVKD. The CDR3 runs to 14 residues. V was shortened by 2 bases and J by 5 bases, with 12 bases between the two germline ends. DNA for the CDR3: TGTGCCATCAGTGAGGGCAGGGGAGGGACTGAAGCTTTCTTT. This gives the protein CAISEGRGGTEAFF.

The V call is TRBV10-3, the J call TRBJ2-1; D might be TRBD2 (6 bases). The CDR3 runs to 17 residues. Germline assignment: CDR1 ENHRY and CDR2 SYGVKD. Trimming pared 5 bases from V and 2 bases from J, leaving 19 bases between. CDR3 region: CAISRRGALLAYNEQFF. The CDR3 DNA sequence: TGTGCCATCAGTCGGAGGGGCGCCCTTTTAGCCTACAATGAGCAGTTCTTC.

This sequence joins TRBV4-3 and TRBJ1-1; no reliable D call. Trimming took 0 bases from V and 0 from J, leaving 11 bases between them. The length of the CDR3 is 16 residues. CDR1 and CDR2 (germline): LGHNA, YSLEER. CDR3 amino acids: CASSQDLGGMNTEAFF. Written as DNA, the CDR3 is TGCGCCAGCAGCCAAGATTTGGGAGGGATGAACACTGAAGCTTTCTTT.

J is TRBJ2-2 and V is TRBV11-2; TRBD1 aligns across 8 bases. V was clipped by 9 bases and J by 2 bases; unmatched bases: 5. CDR1 and CDR2 (germline): SGHAT, FQNNGV. This CDR3 spans 14 amino acids. CDR3: CASRTGPNTGELFF. In DNA, the CDR3 is TGTGCCAGTAGGACAGGGCCAAACACCGGGGAGCTGTTTTTT.

J is TRBJ2-7 and V is TRBV4-3; no reliable D call. CDR3 length: 13 amino acids. Germline CDR1 reads LGHNA; CDR2 reads YSLEER. V shed 1 base and J shed 6 bases, with 10 bases lying between them. CDR3 sequence: CASSQVPGSEQYF. The CDR3 nucleotides read TGCGCCAGCAGCCAAGTTCCCGGGTCCGAGCAGTACTTC.

The V gene is TRBV27, the J gene TRBJ2-2, with TRBD1 as a possible D gene (5 bases). V gave up 6 bases and J gave up 3 bases, with 14 bases separating them. From germline, CDR1 is MNHEY and CDR2 SMNVEV (reference sequence). The CDR3 is 15 amino acids. The DNA for the CDR3 is TGTGCCAGCAGCCCCAGGGTTTTCGACACCGGGGAGCTGTTTTTT. This codes for CASSPRVFDTGELFF.

The chain joins TRBV7-9 to TRBJ1-1; D gene ambiguous. The CDR3 runs to 12 residues. Germline V lookup: CDR1 SEHNR, CDR2 FQNEAQ (reference sequence). The germline V and J ends were trimmed by 4 bases and 6 bases, with 9 bases remaining between them. The CDR3: CASSYPGSEAFF. The CDR3 DNA is TGTGCCAGCAGCTACCCGGGATCTGAAGCTTTCTTT.

The chain links TRBV9 to TRBJ1-6; 10 bases agree with TRBD1. Germline CDR1 and CDR2: SGDLS and YYNGEE. J lost 7 bases, V lost 4 bases, and 5 bases had no gene match. This CDR3 spans 15 amino acids. Here the CDR3 reads CASSPWTGGNSPLHF. CDR3 bases: TGTGCCAGCAGCCCATGGACAGGGGGGAATTCACCCCTCCACTTT.